What follows are 7 T cell receptor beta chains derived from one specimen sequenced in a study of control samples from healthy donors and cancer patients. Sequencing used immunoSEQ multiplex PCR; TCRdb keeps in-frame clones, though not all of them. The sample has fewer than 70,000 clones, about nine tenths seen once. Sequences were obtained from PBMCs. The receptors here all came from a man aged 60 to 75 with head and neck cancer.

V is TRBV28 and J is TRBJ1-5, with TRBD1 matching 7 bases. This CDR3 spans 14 amino acids. V lost 7 bases and J lost 7; bases outside the gene matches: 10. Germline lookup yields CDR1 MDHEN and CDR2 SYDVKM. CDR3 in DNA: TGTGCCAGCAAGGGGTTAGGGGGCGGACAGCCCCAGCATTTT. It is translated as CASKGLGGGQPQHF.

The chain recombines TRBV7-2 with TRBJ2-1; D unclear. The germline V and J ends were trimmed by 3 bases and 0 bases, with 12 bases remaining between them. The germline gives CDR1 SGHTA, CDR2 FQGNSA. CDR3 length equals 16 residues. This chain's CDR3 is CASSFYMGNSYNEQFF. CDR3 nucleotide sequence: TGTGCCAGCAGCTTTTACATGGGGAACTCCTACAATGAGCAGTTCTTC.

V is TRBV18 and J is TRBJ2-3; D gene uncertain. V lost 5 bases to trimming and J lost 2 bases, with 8 bases between them. This CDR3 contains 13 residues. Germline-derived CDR1 and CDR2 are KGHSH and LQKENI. The CDR3 sequence: CASSSRATDTQYF. The CDR3 bases are TGTGCCAGCTCATCACGAGCCACAGATACGCAGTATTTT. Full variable domain (remainder filled in from reference TRBV18 and TRBJ2-3): NAGVMQNPRHLVRRRGQEARLRCSPMKGHSHVYWYRQLPEEGLKFMVYLQKENIIDESGMPKERFSAEFPKEGPSILRIQQVVRGDSAAYFCASSSRATDTQYFGPGTRLTVL.

This clone was seen once. This chain connects TRBV6-5 to TRBJ1-3, with TRBD1 matching 7 bases. CDR1 and CDR2 (germline): MNHEY, SVGAGI. The CDR3 has 14 amino acids. V shed 6 bases, J shed 0 bases, and the junction held 2 bases outside the gene matches. Written as DNA, the CDR3 is TGTGCCAGCAGGGACAGGAGCTCTGGAAACACCATATATTTT. Its protein is CASRDRSSGNTIYF.

The chain employs TRBV6-5 and TRBJ1-4; possibly TRBD1 for D (5 bases). Trimming removed 7 bases from V and 6 bases from J, with 15 bases in between. This CDR3 has 14 residues. Germline V gene data show CDR1 as MNHEY and CDR2 as SVGAGI. The CDR3 bases are TGTGCCAGCAACTCAGATGGGACGTATGAAAAACTGTTTTTT. Translated, it gives CASNSDGTYEKLFF.

The J gene is TRBJ2-3, the V gene TRBV7-6; D possibly corresponds to TRBD1 (6 bases). V shed 2 bases and J shed 0 bases, with 12 bases lying between them. This CDR3 spans 16 amino acids. From germline, CDR1 is SGHVS and CDR2 FNYEAQ. CDR3 region: CASSLSLQGSTDTQYF. The CDR3 nucleotides read TGTGCCAGCAGCTTAAGCTTACAGGGTAGCACAGATACGCAGTATTTT.

This clone came up once. The rearrangement joins TRBV11-3 to TRBJ1-1, with 8 positions matching TRBD1. The CDR3 has 15 residues. Germline V gene lookup returns CDR1 SGHNT and CDR2 YENEEA. The ends lost 5 bases at V and 1 base at J; junction bases unmatched: 6. The CDR3 loop reads CASSAGQGPNTEAFF. CDR3 nucleotides: TGTGCCAGCAGCGCAGGACAGGGACCGAACACTGAAGCTTTCTTT. The full variable domain, in which reference TRBV11-3 and TRBJ1-1 provide the parts outside the CDR3, is EAGVVQSPRYKIIEKKQPVAFWCNPISGHNTLYWYLQNLGQGPELLIRYENEEAVDDSQLPKDRFSAERLKGVDSTLKIQPAELGDSAVYLCASSAGQGPNTEAFFGQGTRLTVV.